These 9 T cell receptor beta chains were all obtained from the same sample, sequenced in a study of blood T cell repertoires in COVID-19. Using immunoSEQ multiplex PCR, the repertoire was profiled, and TCRdb retains in-frame clones only, with some absent. This table has 250,000 or so clones, 70% to 90% appearing once. Sequenced: PBMCs or T cells enriched from blood (not recorded which). These receptors originate from a woman in her thirties or forties with acute COVID-19.

Only a few counts were recorded for this clone. This chain links TRBV28 with TRBJ2-2; unclear D gene. V gave up 3 bases and J gave up 6 bases, with 8 bases separating them. The CDR3 consists of 13 residues. CDR1 MDHEN and CDR2 SYDVKM come from the germline V gene. CDR3 in DNA: TGTGCCAGCAGTTTTGTCAGTGCCGGGGAGCTGTTTTTT. Protein product: CASSFVSAGELFF.

The gene calls are TRBV9 and TRBJ2-1; 8 bases agree with TRBD1. J gave up 1 base and V 3 bases, and 9 bases lay outside the gene matches. CDR1 SGDLS and CDR2 YYNGEE come from the germline V gene. The length of the CDR3 is 17 residues. This CDR3 is CASSGVAGGASYNEQFF. CDR3 in DNA: TGTGCCAGCAGCGGGGTCGCAGGGGGCGCTTCCTACAATGAGCAGTTCTTC.

For this clone: A junction boundary mismatches the germline segment, possibly from a read error. The CDR3 nucleotides read TGTGCCAGCAGCCTAGCGGGGGGTCAGACCCAGTACTTC. Its translation: CASSLAGGQTQYF. The J gene is TRBJ2-5, the V gene TRBV7-2; 11 bases are a match to TRBD2. This CDR3 contains 13 residues. Germline V gene sequence: CDR1 SGHTA, CDR2 FQGNSA.

The rearrangement links TRBV2 to TRBJ1-2; a weak D match, TRBD1 (5 bases). CDR1 and CDR2 from the germline V gene are SNHLY and FYNNEI. V lost 8 bases to trimming and J lost 8 bases, with 6 bases between them. There are 9 residues in the CDR3. The CDR3 DNA sequence: TGTGCCAGCGGGGGGGGCTACACCTTC. Amino acids: CASGGGYTF.

CDR3 loop: CASSLYLAGAENTGELFF. As DNA, the CDR3 is TGTGCCAGCAGCTTATATCTAGCGGGGGCCGAGAACACCGGGGAGCTGTTTTTT. This sequence joins TRBV11-2 and TRBJ2-2, with 10 positions matching TRBD2. Germline values: CDR1 SGHAT, CDR2 FQNNGV. Trimming at V came to 2 bases and at J to 1 base, leaving 7 bases not matched to a gene. This CDR3 region has 18 residues.

The chain is built from TRBV2 and TRBJ2-4; TRBD1 matches 7 bases. The germline CDR1 and CDR2 sequences are SNHLY and FYNNEI. The ends lost 7 bases at V and 4 bases at J; junction bases unmatched: 13. The CDR3 loop spans 16 amino acids. CDR3 sequence (DNA): TGTGCCAGCACCACCCATCCGAGACAGGGTAAAAACATTCAGTACTTC. It translates to CASTTHPRQGKNIQYF.

This clone came up a few times. The J gene is TRBJ2-5, the V gene TRBV5-1, with TRBD2 identical over 7 bases. V dropped 0 bases and J dropped 4; count of bases not matched to a gene: 12. This CDR3 comprises 17 residues. In germline, CDR1 is SGHRS, CDR2 YFSETQ. As DNA, the CDR3 is TGCGCCAGCAGCTTGGCAGAGCGTCTTGGGGAGGGAGAGACCCAGTACTTC. Protein product: CASSLAERLGEGETQYF.

The rearrangement uses TRBV12-3 or TRBV12-4 and TRBJ1-2, with 9 nucleotides matching TRBD1. V dropped 5 bases and J dropped 8; count of bases not matched to a gene: 6. The CDR3 is made up of 13 amino acids. This CDR3 is CASSVGTGRGYTF. DNA of the CDR3: TGTGCCAGCAGTGTCGGGACAGGGCGCGGCTACACCTTC.

The chain carries TRBV5-4 and TRBJ1-2; D perhaps matches TRBD1 (5 bases). The CDR3 runs 13 residues. The V gene lost 0 bases and the J gene lost 6 bases, with 9 bases spanning the gap. CDR1 and CDR2 from the germline V gene are SGHNT and YYREEE (reference sequence). CDR3 in amino acids: CASSLARGDGYTF. The CDR3 nucleotides read TGTGCCAGCAGCTTGGCCCGGGGGGATGGCTACACCTTC.